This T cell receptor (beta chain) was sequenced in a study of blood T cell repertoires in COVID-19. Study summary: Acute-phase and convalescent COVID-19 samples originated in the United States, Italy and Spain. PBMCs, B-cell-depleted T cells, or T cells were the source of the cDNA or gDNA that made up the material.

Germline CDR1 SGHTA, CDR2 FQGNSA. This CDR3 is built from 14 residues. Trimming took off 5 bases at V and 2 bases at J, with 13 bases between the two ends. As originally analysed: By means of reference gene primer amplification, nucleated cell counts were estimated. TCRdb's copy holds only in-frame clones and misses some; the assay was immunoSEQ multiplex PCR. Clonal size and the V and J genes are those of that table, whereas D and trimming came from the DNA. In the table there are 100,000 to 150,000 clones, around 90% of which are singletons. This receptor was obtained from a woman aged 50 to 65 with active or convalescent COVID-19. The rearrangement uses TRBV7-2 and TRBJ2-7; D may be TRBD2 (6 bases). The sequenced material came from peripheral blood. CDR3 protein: CASSPVVAAYEQYF. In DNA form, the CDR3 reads TGTGCCAGCAGCCCCGTAGTAGCGGCCTACGAGCAGTACTTC.